The 19 T cell receptor beta chains given below trace back to one sample, sequenced in a study of PD-1 blockade in classical Hodgkin lymphoma. The method was immunoSEQ multiplex PCR; TCRdb's version includes in-frame clones alone and lacks a portion of them. The table has 110,000 or so clones, about 92% seen once. Time point in this sample: cycle 4 day 1 (C4D1), after 6 weeks of nivolumab. Relapse was seen in all patients after autologous stem cell transplantation, and brentuximab vedotin exposure was variable. Sequenced material: peripheral blood mononuclear cells (PBMCs), taken before the fourth cycle of nivolumab. Receptors originate from a human donor with classical Hodgkin lymphoma.

This clone was found once. The genes are TRBV2 and TRBJ1-2, with a possible D match to TRBD1 (5 bases). Germline V lookup: CDR1 SNHLY, CDR2 FYNNEI. The CDR3 loop spans 12 amino acids. V lost 11 bases and J lost 2, with 12 bases in between. Here the CDR3 reads CASLGLNYGYTF. The CDR3 nucleotides are TGTGCCTCTCTGGGGCTAAACTATGGCTACACCTTC.

The chain couples TRBV5-1 to TRBJ2-4; 7 bases map to TRBD1. The germline CDR1 and CDR2 sequences are SGHRS and YFSETQ. V lost 0 bases and J lost 0; bases outside the gene matches: 9. The CDR3 sequence is 18 residues long. The CDR3 region has the DNA TGCGCCAGCAGCTTGGGAGGGACAGCACGATTAGCCAAAAACATTCAGTACTTC. Translation gives CASSLGGTARLAKNIQYF.

J is TRBJ2-1 and V is TRBV7-6, with 9 positions matching TRBD2. CDR3 length: 16 residues. Germline V gene lookup returns CDR1 SGHVS and CDR2 FNYEAQ. Trimming removed 3 bases from V and 0 bases from J; junction bases left unmatched: 3. CDR3 region: CASSLTSGASYNEQFF. Here the CDR3 DNA reads TGTGCCAGCAGCTTGACTAGCGGAGCCTCCTACAATGAGCAGTTCTTC.

The chain recombines TRBV5-1 with TRBJ2-2; 13 bases match TRBD2. The CDR3 is 16 residues long. CDR1 SGHRS and CDR2 YFSETQ come from the germline V gene. The J segment lost 4 bases and the V segment lost 4 bases, leaving 4 bases of the junction unmatched. CDR3 protein: CASSARTSGGTGELFF. The CDR3 nucleotides are TGCGCCAGCAGCGCCCGGACTAGCGGGGGCACCGGGGAGCTGTTTTTT.

This clone appeared a few times. The V and J genes are TRBV11-2 and TRBJ2-5, with a tentative D call TRBD2 (6 bases). CDR3 size: 16 residues. CDR1 is SGHAT and CDR2 is FQNNGV in the germline V gene. V shed 6 bases and J shed 2 bases, with 19 bases lying between them. The CDR3 coding sequence is TGTGCCAGCAGTCGGAGGGTAGGACGGCTACAAGAGACCCAGTACTTC. This translates into CASSRRVGRLQETQYF.

This sequence joins TRBV27 and TRBJ2-5; 8 bases are shared with TRBD2. V dropped 3 bases and J dropped 4; count of bases not matched to a gene: 10. Germline-derived CDR1 and CDR2 are MNHEY and SMNVEV (reference sequence). This CDR3 contains 16 residues. This CDR3 reads CASSFFSGIGGETQYF. The CDR3 coding sequence is TGTGCCAGCAGTTTTTTTAGCGGGATCGGAGGAGAGACCCAGTACTTC.

V and J are TRBV6-5 and TRBJ2-7, with 8 bases identical to TRBD1. From germline, CDR1 is MNHEY and CDR2 SVGAGI. The ends lost 3 bases at V and 6 bases at J; junction bases unmatched: 7. The CDR3 has 14 amino acids. CDR3 sequence: CASSYRTGLSEQYF. As DNA, the CDR3 is TGTGCCAGCAGTTATCGGACAGGGCTATCCGAGCAGTACTTC.

This clone was detected a few times. The gene calls are TRBV30 and TRBJ2-1; D perhaps matches TRBD2 (7 bases). The CDR3 runs to 15 residues. The germline CDR1 and CDR2 sequences are GTSNPN and SVGIG (reference sequence). Trimming stripped 5 bases from V and 2 bases from J, with 16 bases between. CDR3 sequence reads: CAWGGALRTYNEQFF. The CDR3 DNA sequence: TGTGCCTGGGGGGGGGCCCTTCGAACCTACAATGAGCAGTTCTTC.

This chain joins TRBV28 and TRBJ2-7; 9 bases fit TRBD1. The CDR3 contains 15 residues. The V segment lost 6 bases and the J segment 6 bases; nucleotides outside the gene matches: 12. Germline values: CDR1 MDHEN, CDR2 SYDVKM. CDR3 nucleotide sequence: TGTGCCAGCAGCGTGTTGGGGACAGGGATCTCCGAGCAGTACTTC. This translates into CASSVLGTGISEQYF.

The chain has TRBV10-1 and TRBJ2-4; D is unclear. Trimming shortened V by 0 bases and J by 0 bases, and 6 bases separated the two germline ends. The germline CDR1 and CDR2 sequences are WNHNN and SYGVQD (reference sequence). The CDR3 has 15 residues. The CDR3 bases are TGCGCCAGCAGTGAGTCGAACGGAGCCAAAAACATTCAGTACTTC. Its translation: CASSESNGAKNIQYF.

The V and J genes are TRBV6-5 and TRBJ1-3; no definite D call. CDR3 length equals 14 residues. V lost 6 bases and J 0 bases, leaving 9 bases between the germline ends. The germline V gene has CDR1 MNHEY and CDR2 SVGAGI. The chain's CDR3 is CASSFTVSGNTIYF. The CDR3 nucleotides read TGTGCCAGCAGCTTCACCGTCTCTGGAAACACCATATATTTT.

The chain couples TRBV4-1 to TRBJ2-1; D unresolved. V was trimmed by 0 bases and J by 1 base, leaving 13 bases between them. Germline V lookup: CDR1 MGHRA, CDR2 YSYEKL. CDR3 length: 17 residues. This chain's CDR3 is CASSQELGFPSYNEQFF. In nucleotides, the CDR3 is TGCGCCAGCAGCCAAGAGTTGGGGTTCCCGTCCTACAATGAGCAGTTCTTC.

The gene calls are TRBV5-1 and TRBJ2-3; the match to TRBD1 covers 7 bases. The junction had 2 bases not matched to a gene; V was cut back by 4 bases and J by 6 bases. Germline assignment: CDR1 SGHRS and CDR2 YFSETQ. The CDR3 is 12 amino acids. CDR3 sequence reads: CASSQQGDTQYF. The CDR3 nucleotides read TGCGCCAGCAGCCAACAGGGGGATACGCAGTATTTT. Combining the CDR3 with reference TRBV5-1 and TRBJ2-3 gives the whole variable domain KAGVTQTPRYLIKTRGQQVTLSCSPISGHRSVSWYQQTPGQGLQFLFEYFSETQRNKGNFPGRFSGRQFSNSRSEMNVSTLELGDSALYLCASSQQGDTQYFGPGTRLTVL.

The chain uses TRBV6-5 and TRBJ2-5; 8 nucleotides line up with TRBD2. V shed 7 bases, J shed 9 bases, and the junction held 10 bases outside the gene matches. CDR1 and CDR2 from the germline V gene are MNHEY and SVGAGI. This CDR3 region has 13 residues. In DNA form, the CDR3 reads TGTGCCAGCACGACCGGGGGGGCGATGGCCCAGTACTTC. Residues: CASTTGGAMAQYF.

V is TRBV29-1 and J is TRBJ2-2; D ambiguous. Germline V lookup: CDR1 SQVTM, CDR2 ANQGSEA. The CDR3 totals 14 residues. The V end lost 6 bases, the J end lost 0 bases, and 11 bases lay between the germline ends. The CDR3 reads CSVRSPTNTGELFF. The DNA for the CDR3 is TGCAGCGTGCGCTCCCCTACGAACACCGGGGAGCTGTTTTTT.

The gene calls are TRBV21-1 and TRBJ2-4; TRBD1, the table's D call, was not compared with the DNA. TRBV21-1 has pseudogene status. The CDR3 spans 16 residues. This CDR3 is CASVFQGPLAKNIQYF. CDR3 DNA sequence: TGTGCCAGCGTATTCCAGGGGCCCCTAGCCAAAAACATTCAGTACTTC.

The chain has TRBV2 and TRBJ2-7; 9 nucleotides align to TRBD2. The CDR3 is made up of 15 amino acids. CDR1 and CDR2 from the germline V gene are SNHLY and FYNNEI. The trim removed 5 bases at V and 0 bases at J, leaving 5 bases unmatched. CDR3: CASSPTSGLSYEQYF. The CDR3 nucleotides are TGTGCCAGCAGTCCCACTAGCGGGCTCTCCTACGAGCAGTACTTC.

The chain employs TRBV30 and TRBJ2-3; TRBD2 matches at 8 bases. Losses at the gene ends were 0 bases for V and 1 base for J; bases not matched to a gene: 6. This CDR3 has 16 amino acids. The germline V gene has CDR1 GTSNPN and CDR2 SVGIG (reference sequence). The CDR3 loop reads CAWSVRRGERTDTQYF. As DNA, the CDR3 is TGTGCCTGGAGTGTGAGGCGGGGGGAACGCACAGATACGCAGTATTTT.

The chain carries TRBV29-1 and TRBJ2-2; D might be TRBD2 (6 bases). Germline CDR1 is SQVTM and CDR2 is ANQGSEA. Between the trimmed V and J ends, which lost 4 bases and 2 bases, there was a span of 14 bases. This CDR3 region has 15 residues. CDR3 sequence reads: CSVVGLATNTGELFF. CDR3 nucleotide sequence: TGCAGCGTTGTAGGGCTAGCGACCAACACCGGGGAGCTGTTTTTT.